This is a list of T cell receptor beta chains from one sample in a study of human T cells and chemical hapten exposure. MiXCR, applied by TCRdb to the 5' RACE reads, yields one record per CDR3 protein. The top ten hold 6.8% of the sample, which has 70,000 to 85,000 distinct CDR3 sequences, roughly 15% seen once. The receptors were gathered from a female donor in good health. The CDR3 runs from the conserved cysteine through the conserved F or W. D genes are given only for firm matches. Clone size is not always given. Where it is, it says once, few, many or a class for expanded clones.

clone_size: -
j_call: TRBJ2-1
d_call: TRBD2
v_call: TRBV19
cdr3_nt: TGTGCCAGTAATAGCGGGAGCAATGAGCAGTTCTTC
cdr3_aa: CASNSGSNEQFF

clone_size: few
j_call: TRBJ2-4
d_call: TRBD2
v_call: TRBV28
cdr3_nt: TGTGCCAGCAGTCCCGGAATGGGACTAGCGGGAGGGAAAGCCAAAAACATTCAGTACTTC
cdr3_aa: CASSPGMGLAGGKAKNIQYF

clone_size: few
j_call: TRBJ1-5
d_call: -
v_call: TRBV20-1
cdr3_nt: TGCAGTGCTACTGGGGGCCCAGGTACCGTGGGTCAGCCCCAGCATTTT
cdr3_aa: CSATGGPGTVGQPQHF

clone_size: few
j_call: TRBJ2-5
d_call: -
v_call: TRBV5-6
cdr3_nt: TGTGCCAGCAGCTTGGATCTACAAGAGACCCAGTACTTC
cdr3_aa: CASSLDLQETQYF

clone_size: -
j_call: TRBJ1-1
d_call: -
v_call: TRBV20-1
cdr3_nt: TGCAGTGCTAGTGGGGGGGTGAACACTGAAGCTTTCTTT
cdr3_aa: CSASGGVNTEAFF

clone_size: few
j_call: TRBJ2-7
d_call: -
v_call: TRBV7-9
cdr3_nt: TGTGCCAGCAGCGCCACGTCCTACGAGCAGTACTTC
cdr3_aa: CASSATSYEQYF

clone_size: few
j_call: TRBJ2-4
d_call: TRBD1
v_call: TRBV18
cdr3_nt: TGTGCCAGCTCGTCGGCCGGGACAGGGTCCAAAAACATTCAGTACTTC
cdr3_aa: CASSSAGTGSKNIQYF

clone_size: -
j_call: TRBJ1-1
d_call: -
v_call: TRBV4-1
cdr3_nt: TGCGCCAGCAGCCAAGAGATATGGCAGTTGGGCACTGAAGCTTTCTTT
cdr3_aa: CASSQEIWQLGTEAFF

clone_size: -
j_call: TRBJ2-1
d_call: -
v_call: TRBV11-2
cdr3_nt: TGTGCCAGCAGCTCCGCTCGGGGGCTAGCCAATGAGCAGTTCTTC
cdr3_aa: CASSSARGLANEQFF

clone_size: -
j_call: TRBJ2-1
d_call: -
v_call: TRBV6-1
cdr3_nt: TGTGCCAGCAGTGAAAGAAGGGCGGCCCTAAGTCGGTTCTTC
cdr3_aa: CASSERRAALSRFF

clone_size: many
j_call: TRBJ2-2
d_call: TRBD1
v_call: TRBV2
cdr3_nt: TGTGCCAGCAGACAGGGGGTCGGAAGGGTGGACACCGGGGAGCTGTTTTTT
cdr3_aa: CASRQGVGRVDTGELFF

clone_size: many
j_call: TRBJ1-1
d_call: TRBD1
v_call: TRBV5-1
cdr3_nt: TGCGCCAGCTCAAAGAAGACAGGGGCGAACACTGAAGCTTTCTTT
cdr3_aa: CASSKKTGANTEAFF

clone_size: -
j_call: TRBJ2-7
d_call: -
v_call: TRBV15
cdr3_nt: TGTGCCACCAGCAGAGGTAGGACAGAGTCCTACGAGCAGTACTTC
cdr3_aa: CATSRGRTESYEQYF

clone_size: few
j_call: TRBJ1-6
d_call: TRBD1
v_call: TRBV27
cdr3_nt: TGTGCCAGCAGTTCTGCCAGGGGGTCCTATAATTCACCCCTCCACTTT
cdr3_aa: CASSSARGSYNSPLHF

clone_size: -
j_call: TRBJ1-1
d_call: -
v_call: TRBV2
cdr3_nt: TGTGCCAGCAGTGCCTACAGCCACACTGAAGCTTTCTTT
cdr3_aa: CASSAYSHTEAFF

clone_size: few
j_call: TRBJ1-1
d_call: -
v_call: TRBV30
cdr3_nt: TGTGCCTGGAGTGTATACAGGGAAAGATTGGAAGCTTTCTTT
cdr3_aa: CAWSVYRERLEAFF

clone_size: few
j_call: TRBJ2-3
d_call: -
v_call: TRBV20-1
cdr3_nt: TGCAGTGCTAGTCGACAGGGCACAGATACGCAGTATTTT
cdr3_aa: CSASRQGTDTQYF

clone_size: -
j_call: TRBJ2-5
d_call: TRBD1
v_call: TRBV6-6
cdr3_nt: TGTGCCAGCAGCCCTGTGGGACAGTTAGAGACCCAGTACTTC
cdr3_aa: CASSPVGQLETQYF

clone_size: many
j_call: TRBJ1-1
d_call: -
v_call: TRBV12-3/TRBV12-4
cdr3_nt: TGTGCCAGCAGAGGAAGGAGGTCGTACACTGAAGCTTTCTTT
cdr3_aa: CASRGRRSYTEAFF

clone_size: many
j_call: TRBJ2-3
d_call: TRBD2
v_call: TRBV12-3/TRBV12-4
cdr3_nt: TGTGCCAGCAGTCTTACTAGACGGGGGGGAGATACGCAGTATTTT
cdr3_aa: CASSLTRRGGDTQYF

clone_size: -
j_call: TRBJ2-7
d_call: -
v_call: TRBV30
cdr3_nt: TGTGCCTGGAGTGTCCGCTACGAGCAGTACTTC
cdr3_aa: CAWSVRYEQYF

clone_size: few
j_call: TRBJ2-1
d_call: TRBD2
v_call: TRBV19
cdr3_nt: TGTGCCAGTAGTATGTCAGAGAGGACTAGCGGGGTTTACAATGAGCAGTTCTTC
cdr3_aa: CASSMSERTSGVYNEQFF

clone_size: few
j_call: TRBJ1-1
d_call: -
v_call: TRBV5-1
cdr3_nt: TGCGCCAGCTTCGGACCCGGGACGAACACTGAAGCTTTCTTT
cdr3_aa: CASFGPGTNTEAFF

clone_size: few
j_call: TRBJ2-1
d_call: TRBD2
v_call: TRBV11-1
cdr3_nt: TGTGCCGGCCAAACGAGCGGGAGCCATGAGCAGTTCTTC
cdr3_aa: CAGQTSGSHEQFF

clone_size: medium-sized
j_call: TRBJ2-3
d_call: TRBD2
v_call: TRBV20-1
cdr3_nt: TGCAGTGCTAGCGGGACTAGCGACACAGATACGCAGTATTTT
cdr3_aa: CSASGTSDTDTQYF

clone_size: many
j_call: TRBJ1-2
d_call: -
v_call: TRBV20-1
cdr3_nt: TGCAGTGCTAGAATGGCAGACAACAGCTATGGCTACACCTTC
cdr3_aa: CSARMADNSYGYTF

clone_size: few
j_call: TRBJ2-1
d_call: TRBD2
v_call: TRBV4-2
cdr3_nt: TGTGCCAGCAGCCAAGAAACTAGCGGTTACAATGAGCAGTTCTTC
cdr3_aa: CASSQETSGYNEQFF